The text below deals with one T cell receptor (beta chain). The sample belongs to a study of human T cells and chemical hapten exposure. The CDR3 runs to 14 residues. Germline CDR1 is MDHEN and CDR2 is SYDVKM. V was cut by 6 bases and J by 1 base, with 12 bases left in between. Via MiXCR, TCRdb re-called the RACE reads, giving one row per CDR3 protein. There are 95,000 or so distinct CDR3 sequences in the sample; about an eighth occur only once, and about 3% lies in the top ten. Time point given: patch test 2, 6 weeks after DPC sensitization. Treatment meaning: therapeutic diphenylcyclopropenone sensitization with weekly scalp DPC. From whole blood left unfractionated, total RNA was extracted.

This clonotype was sampled from a woman aged 40-49 years with alopecia areata. Some clones in this sample may be carry-over from other donors' samples. V is TRBV28 and J is TRBJ1-1; tentatively, D is TRBD1 (5 bases). Specimen: whole blood, collected in connection with sensitization to the hapten diphenylcyclopropenone (DPC). CDR3 region: CASRGLPTNTEAFF. The CDR3 nucleotides read TGTGCCAGCAGGGGGCTTCCGACGAACACTGAAGCTTTCTTT.